The T cell receptor (beta chain) described here comes from a study of shared clonotypes between healthy human individuals (dated by TCRdb to about 2020). Describing the broader study: The cohort comprised a couple of women and a few men aged 18 to 49 years. Per donor, leukapheresis produced somewhere between about 0.9 and 9 billion PBMCs. For each donor, CD4 naive and CD4 memory were each run on three plates, CD8 naive on two plates, and CD8 memory on one plate. To estimate repertoire size and how much clonotype sharing occurs between individuals, the study deeply sequenced the blood TCR repertoires of five or six healthy adults. To increase sequencing depth and limit assay-specific biases, different laboratories used diverse techniques to prepare libraries and sequence TCR repertoires.

Healthy HIV-negative adults with no recently reported acute infections or vaccinations were included as donors. Every donor was a Caucasian adult residing in Nashville, Tennessee, USA. Magnetic negative selection was used to enrich CD4+ T cells, after which naive cells were positively selected on CD45RA and the negative fraction became the memory subset. After blood collection by leukapheresis, PBMCs were isolated using Ficoll-Histopaque density gradient centrifugation and then cryopreserved in the vapor phase of liquid nitrogen. Analytical flow cytometry was used to check the purity and quantity of each magnetically sorted T cell population. Genomic DNA was isolated from every sorted fraction and measured by UV absorbance on a Nanodrop 2000c. The research as a whole found: Sampling was restricted to blood, and TCR repertoires in tissue are likely to differ from TCR repertoires in blood. The genetic and exposure-history diversity represented was limited by the small number of donors. Higher generation probabilities were observed for clonotypes shared by all four sorted-subset donors than for non-shared clonotypes. Based on pairwise subsampling, the degree of clonotype sharing among donors was expected to be affected by sequencing depth. Across a handful of donors, around 5% of naive CD4, roughly 3.3% of naive CD8, about 2% of memory CD4, and about 0.44% of memory CD8 clonotypes were shared. Naive subsets generally had larger estimated clonotype richness than memory subsets. Rarefaction of sorted-subset datasets indicated incomplete sequencing despite the large sequencing depth.

This clone was counted once. Its cognate antigen has yet to be identified. Base qualities are not at hand, and no much larger clone is one base apart. Using the deep immunoSEQ assay, multiplex PCR amplified TCR CDR3 regions from genomic DNA. For each cell subset, the extracted genomic DNA was distributed evenly across all wells of several immunoSEQ 96-well plates, and each plate served as one replicate. For sorted subsets, each replicate PCR was loaded with about 0.2 ug genomic DNA, equivalent to about 30,000 T cell genomes. Purified libraries were quantified with a Qubit 3.0 fluorometer, sized on a Bioanalyzer 2100, and re-quantified with the KAPA Library Quantification kit. Every immunoSEQ 96-well plate was sequenced on a dedicated single-read 150-cycle Illumina NextSeq 550 flow cell. Per the original workflow: Because only junctional sequences without quality scores were contained in the immunoSEQ output, filtering matching that applied to full-length reads could not be performed. To assign V/J genes and CDR3, sequences were annotated against IMGT germline references using PyIR, a Python wrapper for IgBLAST v1.9. Reads were removed for weak V/J assignments (E-value above 1e-6), missing CDR3, stop codons, out-of-frame junctions, or ambiguous translated residues. V3J clonotypes were defined by identical inferred V gene, J gene, and CDR3 amino acid sequence. Percentage overlap between repertoires was calculated by dividing the number of shared unique clonotypes by the size of the smaller repertoire. Richness of each repertoire was evaluated using RTK rarefaction, the Chao1 estimator, and Recon v2.1 estimates of unobserved clonotypes. Generation probabilities for all TCRbeta clonotypes obtained by the gDNA method from several donors were computed using OLGA. TCRdb took this table from immuneACCESS and kept in-frame rearrangements with V and J called. Such tables lack part of the clones; where checked against another copy, unresolved V genes explain under half of the gap, and the rest is unexplained. D and trimming were read from the DNA, whereas the V and J calls and clone size are those reported in that table. This sample has 2 million to 2.5 million clones in its table, and over 85% of those were observed once. The ten most abundant clones make up about 0.37% of the sample.

Based on the germline V gene, the CDR1 and CDR2 sequences are SGHTA and FQGTGA. The CDR3 runs 15 residues from the cysteine to the phenylalanine. Solely the CDR3 DNA is kept, with 45 bases framed from the first base. Compared with germline, V lacks 3 bases and J lacks 6 bases; bases without a gene match: 6. Material: naive CD4+ T cells from PBMCs. The cell subset or site label here, explained by the study, means: CD45RA+ positively selected. This TCR came from a man aged 18 to 30 in good health. Some clones in this sample may be carry-over from other donors' samples. This sequence uses TRBV7-3 and TRBJ2-2; 8 central nucleotides agree with TRBD1. For the CDR3, the sequence is CASSFRDRTAGELFF. The nucleotide sequence reads as follows: TGTGCCAGCAGCTTTCGGGACAGGACGGCCGGGGAGCTGTTTTTT.